A single sample is the source of the 10 T cell receptor beta chains below, sequenced in a study of graft-versus-host responses after intestinal transplantation. Processed graft tissue released its intraepithelial and lamina propria lymphocytes. Sequencing used immunoSEQ multiplex PCR; TCRdb keeps in-frame clones, though not all of them. The repertoire includes about 9,600 clones, about four fifths of them detected once, and around 20% sits in the top ten. Sequenced material: ileum tissue, taken around 450 days after intestinal transplantation. The origin of the receptors is a human patient who received an intestinal transplant, so some T cells may come from the graft donor.

This rearrangement joins TRBV18 to TRBJ2-5; the match to TRBD1 covers 7 bases. The J call may be mistaken, given a closer DNA end match to TRBJ2-7. Looked up from germline, CDR1 is KGHSH and CDR2 is LQKENI. The CDR3 has 15 residues. In DNA, the CDR3 is TGTGCCAGCTCACCGGGGCGACAGGGTGCCTACGAGCAGTACTTC. It encodes CASSPGRQGAYEQYF.

The DNA of the CDR3 is TGCGCCAGCAGCTTGGGTACAGGGGTGGTGTCTGAAGCTTTCTTT. Encoded protein: CASSLGTGVVSEAFF. The V gene is TRBV5-1, the J gene TRBJ1-1; 7 bases align to TRBD1. The CDR3 extends over 15 amino acids. Germline V gene lookup returns CDR1 SGHRS and CDR2 YFSETQ. J lost 6 bases, V lost 0 bases, and 8 bases had no gene match.

The chain links TRBV9 to TRBJ1-1, with a weak D call TRBD1 (6 bases). Per germline, CDR1 SGDLS and CDR2 YYNGEE. V was pared by 6 bases and J by 0 bases, with 12 bases between. The length of the CDR3 is 14 residues. CDR3 bases: TGTGCCAGCACCTCGGGACACCTGAACACTGAAGCTTTCTTT. It translates to CASTSGHLNTEAFF.

The chain recombines TRBV18 with TRBJ2-6; TRBD1 agrees at 11 bases. The germline V gene encodes CDR1 KGHSH and CDR2 LQKENI. The CDR3 is 18 amino acids. With 4 bases clipped from V and 4 bases from J, the junction kept 9 bases outside the gene matches. CDR3: CASSRAGQGVRGANVLTF. CDR3 nucleotides: TGTGCCAGCTCACGCGCGGGACAGGGGGTACGCGGGGCCAACGTCCTGACTTTC.

This clone was picked up one time. The same CDR3 can be traced to other DNA sequences in this sample. The chain combines TRBV6-6 with TRBJ2-1; 10 nucleotides match TRBD2. V lost 6 bases and J lost 5; bases outside the gene matches: 7. The CDR3 has 15 amino acids. Germline V gene data show CDR1 as MNHNY and CDR2 as SVGAGI (reference sequence). In DNA, the CDR3 is TGTGCCAGCAGCTTAGCGGGGGGACCCAACAATGAGCAGTTCTTC. Its translation: CASSLAGGPNNEQFF.

The V gene is TRBV30, the J gene TRBJ2-3; D ambiguous. The germline V gene has CDR1 GTSNPN and CDR2 SVGIG (reference sequence). The CDR3 has 14 residues. V lost 2 bases and J lost 5, with 14 bases in between. CDR3 protein: CAWSPPAVGDTQYF. The CDR3 nucleotides are TGTGCCTGGAGTCCACCCGCTGTTGGAGATACGCAGTATTTT.

The V gene is TRBV27, the J gene TRBJ2-5; D gene ambiguous. Matching the DNA end better, TRBJ2-7 makes the J call doubtful. The CDR3 consists of 15 residues. Looked up from germline, CDR1 is MNHEY and CDR2 is SMNVEV (reference sequence). The CDR3 reads CASSFRGTLSYEQYF. As DNA, the CDR3 is TGTGCCAGCAGTTTCCGAGGAACACTGTCCTACGAGCAGTACTTC.

This clone was seen a few times. The chain combines TRBV27 with TRBJ1-5; D is perhaps TRBD1 (5 bases). The CDR3 is made up of 13 amino acids. Germline CDR1 is MNHEY and CDR2 is SMNVEV (reference sequence). The germline V and J ends were trimmed by 6 bases and 4 bases, with 10 bases remaining between them. In nucleotides, the CDR3 is TGTGCCAGCAGACGGACAAAAAATCAGCCCCAGCATTTT. Amino acids: CASRRTKNQPQHF.

This CDR3 reads CASSVRRAARKTYGYTF. For the CDR3, the DNA is TGTGCCAGCAGCGTCCGACGTGCAGCTCGAAAGACCTATGGCTACACCTTC. The J gene is TRBJ1-2, the V gene TRBV7-4; D remains ambiguous. The CDR3 spans 17 residues. The V end was cut by 5 bases, the J end by 4 bases, with 23 bases between. Germline V CDR1 and CDR2: SGHVT, SQSDAQ.

The genes are TRBV11-2 and TRBJ2-7, with TRBD1 identical over 9 bases. The junction had 17 bases not matched to a gene; V was cut back by 5 bases and J by 6 bases. The CDR3 totals 17 residues. The germline CDR1 and CDR2 sequences are SGHAT and FQNNGV. CDR3 sequence: CASSPPTGGVAIGEQYF. The CDR3 DNA follows: TGTGCCAGCAGCCCTCCGACAGGGGGTGTGGCTATAGGCGAGCAGTACTTC.